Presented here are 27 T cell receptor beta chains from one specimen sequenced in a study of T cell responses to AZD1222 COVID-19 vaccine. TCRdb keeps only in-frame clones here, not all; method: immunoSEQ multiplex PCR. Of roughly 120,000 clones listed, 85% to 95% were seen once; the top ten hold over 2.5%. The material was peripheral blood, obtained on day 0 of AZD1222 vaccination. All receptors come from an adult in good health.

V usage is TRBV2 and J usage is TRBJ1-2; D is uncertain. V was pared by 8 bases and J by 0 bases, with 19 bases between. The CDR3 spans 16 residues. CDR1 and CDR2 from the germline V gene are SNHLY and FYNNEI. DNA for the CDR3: TGTGCCAGCGGCTACACCTCCGCCTACACTAACTATGGCTACACCTTC. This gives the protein CASGYTSAYTNYGYTF.

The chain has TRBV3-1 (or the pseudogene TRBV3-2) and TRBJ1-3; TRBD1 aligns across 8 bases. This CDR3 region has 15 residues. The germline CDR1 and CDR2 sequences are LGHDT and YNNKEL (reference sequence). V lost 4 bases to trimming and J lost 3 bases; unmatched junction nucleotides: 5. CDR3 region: CASSLLQGGGNTIYF. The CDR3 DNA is TGTGCCAGCAGCCTTTTACAGGGGGGTGGAAACACCATATATTTT.

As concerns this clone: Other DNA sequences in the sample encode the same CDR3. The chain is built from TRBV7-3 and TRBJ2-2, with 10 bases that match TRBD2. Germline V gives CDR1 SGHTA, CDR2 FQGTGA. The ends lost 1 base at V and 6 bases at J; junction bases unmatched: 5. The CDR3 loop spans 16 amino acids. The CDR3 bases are TGTGCCAGCAGCTTAATCAAAGCGGGAGGGCCCGGGGAGCTGTTTTTT. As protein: CASSLIKAGGPGELFF.

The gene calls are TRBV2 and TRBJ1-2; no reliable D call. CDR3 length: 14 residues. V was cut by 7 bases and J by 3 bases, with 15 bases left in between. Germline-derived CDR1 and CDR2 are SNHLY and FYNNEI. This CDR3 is CASNAFAAYYGYTF. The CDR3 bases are TGTGCCAGCAATGCGTTCGCAGCCTACTATGGCTACACCTTC.

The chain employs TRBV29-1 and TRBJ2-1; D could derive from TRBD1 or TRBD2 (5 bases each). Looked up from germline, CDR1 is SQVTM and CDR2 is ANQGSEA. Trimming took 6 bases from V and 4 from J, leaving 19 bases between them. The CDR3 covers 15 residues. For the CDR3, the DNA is TGCAGCGTGAATAGGGACGGAGCTACTTACAATGAGCAGTTCTTC. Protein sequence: CSVNRDGATYNEQFF.

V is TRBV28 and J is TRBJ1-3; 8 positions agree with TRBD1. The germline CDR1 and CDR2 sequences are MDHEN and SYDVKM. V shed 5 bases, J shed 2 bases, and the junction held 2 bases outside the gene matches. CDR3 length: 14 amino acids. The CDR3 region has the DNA TGTGCCAGCAGTCAGACAGGGGCTGGAAACACCATATATTTT. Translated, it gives CASSQTGAGNTIYF.

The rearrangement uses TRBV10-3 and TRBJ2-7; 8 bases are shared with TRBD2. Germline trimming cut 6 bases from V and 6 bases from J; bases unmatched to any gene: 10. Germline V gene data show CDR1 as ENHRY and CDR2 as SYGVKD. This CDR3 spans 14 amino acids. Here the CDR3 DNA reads TGTGCCATCAGGGGGGGGACTAGTCTCTCCGAGCAGTACTTC. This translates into CAIRGGTSLSEQYF.

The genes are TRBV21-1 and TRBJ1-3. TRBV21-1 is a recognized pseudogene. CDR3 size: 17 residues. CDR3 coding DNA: TGTGCCAGCAGCAAAGGTCAATTTGACCCCCACGGAGACACCATATATTTT. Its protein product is CASSKGQFDPHGDTIYF.

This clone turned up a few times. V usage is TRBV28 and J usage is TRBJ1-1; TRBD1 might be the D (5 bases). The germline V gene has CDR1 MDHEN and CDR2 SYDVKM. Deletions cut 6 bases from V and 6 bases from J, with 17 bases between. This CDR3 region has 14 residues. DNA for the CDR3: TGTGCCAGCAGCTCCCCCCCCGGGACTTCTGAAGCTTTCTTT. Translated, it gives CASSSPPGTSEAFF.

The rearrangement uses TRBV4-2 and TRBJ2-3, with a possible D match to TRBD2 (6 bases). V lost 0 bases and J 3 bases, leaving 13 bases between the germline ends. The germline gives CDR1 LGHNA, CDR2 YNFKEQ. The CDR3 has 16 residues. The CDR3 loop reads CASSQDGRTGTDTQYF. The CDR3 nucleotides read TGTGCCAGCAGCCAAGACGGGAGAACGGGGACAGATACGCAGTATTTT.

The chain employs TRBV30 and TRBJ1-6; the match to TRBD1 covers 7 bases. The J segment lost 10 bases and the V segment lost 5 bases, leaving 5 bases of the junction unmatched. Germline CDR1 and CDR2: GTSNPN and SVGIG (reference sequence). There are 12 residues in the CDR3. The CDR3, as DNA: TGTGCCTGGGACAGGGAGGGATCACCCCTCCACTTT. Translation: CAWDREGSPLHF.

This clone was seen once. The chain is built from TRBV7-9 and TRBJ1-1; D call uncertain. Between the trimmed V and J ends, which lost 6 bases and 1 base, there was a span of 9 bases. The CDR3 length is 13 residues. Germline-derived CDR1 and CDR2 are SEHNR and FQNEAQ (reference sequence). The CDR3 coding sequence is TGTGCCAGCAGTCCGTATGGGAACACTGAAGCTTTCTTT. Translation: CASSPYGNTEAFF.

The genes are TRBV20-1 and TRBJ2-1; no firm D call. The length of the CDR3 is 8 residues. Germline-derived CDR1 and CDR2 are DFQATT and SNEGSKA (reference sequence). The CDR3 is CRTGEQFF. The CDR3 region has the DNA TGCAGGACGGGTGAGCAGTTCTTC.

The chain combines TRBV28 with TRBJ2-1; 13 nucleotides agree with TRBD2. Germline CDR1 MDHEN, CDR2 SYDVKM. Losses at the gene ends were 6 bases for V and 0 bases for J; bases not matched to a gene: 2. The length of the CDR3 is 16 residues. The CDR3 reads CASSRTSGSSYNEQFF. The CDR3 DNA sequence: TGTGCCAGCAGCCGGACTAGCGGGAGCTCCTACAATGAGCAGTTCTTC.

CDR3 loop: CASSFGGAEILNEQFF. The CDR3 coding sequence is TGCGCCAGCAGCTTCGGAGGGGCAGAGATACTCAATGAGCAGTTCTTC. This chain connects TRBV5-1 to TRBJ2-1; D is perhaps TRBD2 (6 bases). This CDR3 is 16 amino acids long. Per germline, CDR1 SGHRS and CDR2 YFSETQ. The germline V and J ends were trimmed by 2 bases and 6 bases, with 18 bases remaining between them.

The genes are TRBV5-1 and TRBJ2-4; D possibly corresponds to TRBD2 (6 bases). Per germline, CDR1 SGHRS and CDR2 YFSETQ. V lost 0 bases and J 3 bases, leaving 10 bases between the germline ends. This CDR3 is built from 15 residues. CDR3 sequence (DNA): TGCGCCAGCAGCTTGGGATCCGGGGGCAAAAACATTCAGTACTTC. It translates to CASSLGSGGKNIQYF.

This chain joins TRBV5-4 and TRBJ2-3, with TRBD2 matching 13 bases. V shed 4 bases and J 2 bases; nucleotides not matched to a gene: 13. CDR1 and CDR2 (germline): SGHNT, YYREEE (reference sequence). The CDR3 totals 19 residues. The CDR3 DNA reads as TGTGCCAGCAGCCGCCAGGGACTAGCGGGACAGATTACCACAGATACGCAGTATTTT. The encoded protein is CASSRQGLAGQITTDTQYF.

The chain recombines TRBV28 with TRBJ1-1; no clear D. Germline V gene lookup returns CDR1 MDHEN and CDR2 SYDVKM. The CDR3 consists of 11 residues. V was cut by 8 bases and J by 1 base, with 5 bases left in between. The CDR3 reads CASLSNTEAFF. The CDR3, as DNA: TGTGCCAGCCTCTCGAACACTGAAGCTTTCTTT.

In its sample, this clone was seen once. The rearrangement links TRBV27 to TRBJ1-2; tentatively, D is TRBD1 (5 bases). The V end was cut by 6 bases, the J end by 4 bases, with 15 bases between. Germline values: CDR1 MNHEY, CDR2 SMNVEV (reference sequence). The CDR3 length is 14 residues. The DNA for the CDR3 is TGTGCCAGCAGCCCCGGTGGGGGGGTCTATGGCTACACCTTC. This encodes CASSPGGGVYGYTF.

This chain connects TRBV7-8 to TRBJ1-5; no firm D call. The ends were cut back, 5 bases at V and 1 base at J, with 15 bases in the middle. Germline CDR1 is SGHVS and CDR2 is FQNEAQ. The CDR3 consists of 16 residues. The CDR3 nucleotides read TGTGCCAGCAGCCAGAAGCGATTCGGGAGCAATCAGCCCCAGCATTTT. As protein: CASSQKRFGSNQPQHF.

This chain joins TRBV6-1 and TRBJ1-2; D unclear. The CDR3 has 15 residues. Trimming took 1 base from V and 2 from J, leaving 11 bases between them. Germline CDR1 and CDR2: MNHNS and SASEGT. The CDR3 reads CASSEDEGTNYGYTF. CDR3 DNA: TGTGCCAGCAGTGAAGACGAGGGAACCAACTATGGCTACACCTTC.

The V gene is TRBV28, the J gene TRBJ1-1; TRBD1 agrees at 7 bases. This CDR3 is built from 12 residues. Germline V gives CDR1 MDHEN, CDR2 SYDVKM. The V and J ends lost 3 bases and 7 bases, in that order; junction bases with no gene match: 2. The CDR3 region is CASSLTGNEAFF. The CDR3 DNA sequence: TGTGCCAGCAGTTTGACAGGGAATGAAGCTTTCTTT. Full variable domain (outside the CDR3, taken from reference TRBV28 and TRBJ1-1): DVKVTQSSRYLVKRTGEKVFLECVQDMDHENMFWYRQDPGLGLRLIYFSYDVKMKEKGDIPEGYSVSREKKERFSLILESASTNQTSMYLCASSLTGNEAFFGQGTRLTVV.

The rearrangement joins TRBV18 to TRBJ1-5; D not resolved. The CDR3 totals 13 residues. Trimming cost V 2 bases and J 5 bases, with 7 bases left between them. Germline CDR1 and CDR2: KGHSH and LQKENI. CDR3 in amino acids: CASSPIRDQPQHF. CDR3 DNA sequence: TGTGCCAGCTCACCAATCCGAGATCAGCCCCAGCATTTT.

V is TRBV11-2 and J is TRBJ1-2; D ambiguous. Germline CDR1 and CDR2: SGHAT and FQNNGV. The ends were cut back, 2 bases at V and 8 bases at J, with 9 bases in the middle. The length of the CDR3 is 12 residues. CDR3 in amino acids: CASSLFGQGYTF. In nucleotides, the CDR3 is TGTGCCAGCAGCTTATTCGGCCAGGGCTACACCTTC.

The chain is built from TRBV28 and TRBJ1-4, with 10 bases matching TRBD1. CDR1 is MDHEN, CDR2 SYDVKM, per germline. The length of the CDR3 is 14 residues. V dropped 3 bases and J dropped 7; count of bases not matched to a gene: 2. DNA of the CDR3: TGTGCCAGCAGTTTGGGGACAGGGGCTGAAAAACTGTTTTTT. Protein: CASSLGTGAEKLFF. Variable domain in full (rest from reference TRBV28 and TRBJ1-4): DVKVTQSSRYLVKRTGEKVFLECVQDMDHENMFWYRQDPGLGLRLIYFSYDVKMKEKGDIPEGYSVSREKKERFSLILESASTNQTSMYLCASSLGTGAEKLFFGSGTQLSVL.

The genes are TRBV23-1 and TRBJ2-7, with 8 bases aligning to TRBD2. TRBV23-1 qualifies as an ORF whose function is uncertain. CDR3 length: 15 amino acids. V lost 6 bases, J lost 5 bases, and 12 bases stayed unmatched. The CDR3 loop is CASSYPGLAPHEQYF. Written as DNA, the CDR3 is TGCGCCAGCAGCTACCCCGGACTAGCCCCCCACGAGCAGTACTTC.

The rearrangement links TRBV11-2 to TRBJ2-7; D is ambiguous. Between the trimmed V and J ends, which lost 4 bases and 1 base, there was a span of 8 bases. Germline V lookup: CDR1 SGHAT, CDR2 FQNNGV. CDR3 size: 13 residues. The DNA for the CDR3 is TGTGCCAGCAGCTCGACCGCATCCTACGAGCAGTACTTC. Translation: CASSSTASYEQYF.